A selection of T cell receptor beta chains follows, all from one sample in a study of T cells in Graves' hyperthyroidism and ophthalmopathy. TCRdb re-derived calls from the multiplex PCR reads in MiXCR, one entry per CDR3 protein. The sample yields around 290,000 distinct CDR3 sequences, roughly 13% seen once. Sample: blood. The source of these receptors is a woman in her forties with Graves' hyperthyroidism. CDR3s include the opening cysteine and the closing phenylalanine or tryptophan. D genes are given only for firm matches. Rows may omit the clone size; those that give it use once, few, many or a size class.

j_call: TRBJ2-2; d_call: NA; clone_size: many; v_call: TRBV6-1; cdr3_nt: TGTGCCAGCAGTGGAATTAACACCGGGGAGCTGTTTTTT; cdr3_aa: CASSGINTGELFF
j_call: TRBJ1-1; d_call: NA; clone_size: many; v_call: TRBV7-2; cdr3_nt: TGTGCCAGCAGCTTACCCGACAGGACTGAAGCTTTCTTT; cdr3_aa: CASSLPDRTEAFF
j_call: TRBJ2-3; d_call: NA; clone_size: many; v_call: TRBV11-2; cdr3_nt: TGTGCCAGCAGCCAGATGGATACGCAGTATTTT; cdr3_aa: CASSQMDTQYF
j_call: TRBJ2-1; d_call: TRBD2; clone_size: many; v_call: TRBV5-8; cdr3_nt: TGTGCCAGCAGCTTGGGAGTAGCGGGAGGTGTGAATGAGCAGTTCTTC; cdr3_aa: CASSLGVAGGVNEQFF
j_call: TRBJ2-7; d_call: NA; clone_size: many; v_call: TRBV27; cdr3_nt: TGTGCCAGCAGTTTACGTAGTTCTTCCTACGAGCAGTACTTC; cdr3_aa: CASSLRSSSYEQYF
j_call: TRBJ2-1; d_call: NA; clone_size: many; v_call: TRBV5-1; cdr3_nt: TGCGCCAGCAGCCCTCCCTTGGACAGCCGGAATGAGCAGTTCTTC; cdr3_aa: CASSPPLDSRNEQFF
j_call: TRBJ1-4; d_call: NA; clone_size: many; v_call: TRBV5-1; cdr3_nt: TGCGCCAGCAGCGCAACCCCCCGAGGCAGGAAGGATGAAAAACTGTTTTTT; cdr3_aa: CASSATPRGRKDEKLFF
j_call: TRBJ2-7; d_call: NA; clone_size: few; v_call: TRBV3-1; cdr3_nt: TGTGCCAGCAGCCTCCTAGCTACTTACGAGCAGTACTTC; cdr3_aa: CASSLLATYEQYF
j_call: TRBJ2-7; d_call: NA; clone_size: many; v_call: TRBV11-2; cdr3_nt: TGTGCCAGCAGCTTAGAGTCGGACGGACAACTAGAAGAGCAGTACTTC; cdr3_aa: CASSLESDGQLEEQYF
j_call: TRBJ2-7; d_call: TRBD1; clone_size: NA; v_call: TRBV29-1; cdr3_nt: TGCAGCGTTGAAGATCCCAGGGGGTCTTTTTACGAGCAGTACTTC; cdr3_aa: CSVEDPRGSFYEQYF
j_call: TRBJ1-4; d_call: NA; clone_size: many; v_call: TRBV11-2; cdr3_nt: TGTGCCAGCGGACGGTCGGCTCTGCAAAAACTGTTTTTT; cdr3_aa: CASGRSALQKLFF
j_call: TRBJ2-7; d_call: NA; clone_size: many; v_call: TRBV5-6; cdr3_nt: TGTGCCAGCAGCGGCGACAGGCGAACCTACGAGCAGTACTTC; cdr3_aa: CASSGDRRTYEQYF
j_call: TRBJ2-3; d_call: NA; clone_size: few; v_call: TRBV29-1; cdr3_nt: TGCAGCGTGTCCCTCCGTTTCCCCACAGATACGCAGTATTTT; cdr3_aa: CSVSLRFPTDTQYF
j_call: TRBJ1-2; d_call: NA; clone_size: many; v_call: TRBV7-9; cdr3_nt: TGTGCCACGGCCCCCGGCCAGGGGATGGACCCGATCTATGGCTACACCTTC; cdr3_aa: CATAPGQGMDPIYGYTF
j_call: TRBJ2-3; d_call: NA; clone_size: many; v_call: TRBV7-8; cdr3_nt: TGTGCCAGCAGCTTGGGACGTCTAGATGACACAGATACGCAGTATTTT; cdr3_aa: CASSLGRLDDTDTQYF
j_call: TRBJ2-5; d_call: NA; clone_size: many; v_call: TRBV7-2; cdr3_nt: TGTGCCAGCAGCTCACAGCGGAGCCAAGAGACCCAGTACTTC; cdr3_aa: CASSSQRSQETQYF